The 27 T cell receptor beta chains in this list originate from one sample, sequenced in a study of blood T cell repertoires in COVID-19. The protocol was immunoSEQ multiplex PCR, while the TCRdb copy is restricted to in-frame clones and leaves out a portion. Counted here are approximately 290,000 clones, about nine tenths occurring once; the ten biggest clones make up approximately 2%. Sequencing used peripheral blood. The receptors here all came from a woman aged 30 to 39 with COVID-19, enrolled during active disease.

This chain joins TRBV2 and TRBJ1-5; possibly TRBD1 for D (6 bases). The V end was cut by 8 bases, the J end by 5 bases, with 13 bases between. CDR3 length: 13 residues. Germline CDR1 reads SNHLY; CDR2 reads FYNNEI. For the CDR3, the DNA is TGTGCCAGCCGAACAGGGATCGATCAGCCCCAGCATTTT. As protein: CASRTGIDQPQHF.

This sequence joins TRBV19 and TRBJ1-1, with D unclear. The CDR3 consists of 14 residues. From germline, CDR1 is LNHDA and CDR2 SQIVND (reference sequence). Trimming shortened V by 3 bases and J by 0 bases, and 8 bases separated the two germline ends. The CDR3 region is CASSMDFMNTEAFF. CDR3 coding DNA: TGTGCCAGTAGTATGGACTTCATGAACACTGAAGCTTTCTTT.

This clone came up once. CDR3 amino acids: CAIRDLSGGSYNEQFF. CDR3 DNA: TGTGCCATCAGGGATCTTAGCGGAGGATCCTACAATGAGCAGTTCTTC. The gene calls are TRBV10-3 and TRBJ2-1, with a weak D call TRBD2 (6 bases). V lost 6 bases and J 1 base, leaving 16 bases between the germline ends. Germline V gene lookup returns CDR1 ENHRY and CDR2 SYGVKD. CDR3 length: 16 amino acids.

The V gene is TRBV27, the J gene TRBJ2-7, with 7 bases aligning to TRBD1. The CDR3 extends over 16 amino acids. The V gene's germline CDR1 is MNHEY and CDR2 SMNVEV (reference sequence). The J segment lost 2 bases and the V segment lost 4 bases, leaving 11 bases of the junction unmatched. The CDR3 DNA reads TGTGCCAGCAGTTCCCGGACAGGACGATCTACCTACGAGCAGTACTTC. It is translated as CASSSRTGRSTYEQYF.

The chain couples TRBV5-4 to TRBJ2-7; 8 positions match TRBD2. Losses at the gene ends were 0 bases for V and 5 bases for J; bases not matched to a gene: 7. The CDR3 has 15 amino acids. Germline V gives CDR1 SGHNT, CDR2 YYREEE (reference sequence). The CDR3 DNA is TGTGCCAGCAGCTTGGGGGGGACTAGTTCCCACGAGCAGTACTTC. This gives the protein CASSLGGTSSHEQYF.

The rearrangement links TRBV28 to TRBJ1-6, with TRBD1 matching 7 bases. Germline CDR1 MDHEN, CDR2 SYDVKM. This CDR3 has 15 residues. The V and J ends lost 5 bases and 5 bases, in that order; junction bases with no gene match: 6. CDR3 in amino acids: CASSRSGTDNSPLHF. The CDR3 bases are TGTGCCAGCAGTCGCTCCGGGACAGATAATTCACCCCTCCACTTT.

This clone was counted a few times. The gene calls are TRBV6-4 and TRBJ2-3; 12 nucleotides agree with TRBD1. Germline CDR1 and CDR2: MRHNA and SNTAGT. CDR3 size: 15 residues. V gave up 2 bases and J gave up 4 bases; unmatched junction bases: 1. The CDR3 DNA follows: TGTGCCAGCAGTGACGGGACAGGGGGCGCAGATACGCAGTATTTT. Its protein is CASSDGTGGADTQYF.

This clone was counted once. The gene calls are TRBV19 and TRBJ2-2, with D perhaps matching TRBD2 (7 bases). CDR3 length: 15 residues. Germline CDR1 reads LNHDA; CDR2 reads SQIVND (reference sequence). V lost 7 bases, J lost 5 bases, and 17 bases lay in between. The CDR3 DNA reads TGTGCCAGTACCCCACGGGGGGCGCGTACCGGGGAGCTGTTTTTT. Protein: CASTPRGARTGELFF.

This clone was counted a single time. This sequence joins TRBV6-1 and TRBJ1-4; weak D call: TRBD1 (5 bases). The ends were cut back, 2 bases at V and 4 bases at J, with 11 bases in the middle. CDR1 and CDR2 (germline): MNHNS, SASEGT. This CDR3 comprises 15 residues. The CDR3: CASSEQGMGNEKLFF. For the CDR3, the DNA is TGTGCCAGCAGTGAACAGGGAATGGGTAATGAAAAACTGTTTTTT.

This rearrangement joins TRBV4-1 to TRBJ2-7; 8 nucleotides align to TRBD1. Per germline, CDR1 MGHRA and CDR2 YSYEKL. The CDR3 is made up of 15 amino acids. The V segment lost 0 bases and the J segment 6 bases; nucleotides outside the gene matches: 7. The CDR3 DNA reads TGCGCCAGCAGCCAAGATCGGGACAGGTTATCCGAGCAGTACTTC. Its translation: CASSQDRDRLSEQYF.

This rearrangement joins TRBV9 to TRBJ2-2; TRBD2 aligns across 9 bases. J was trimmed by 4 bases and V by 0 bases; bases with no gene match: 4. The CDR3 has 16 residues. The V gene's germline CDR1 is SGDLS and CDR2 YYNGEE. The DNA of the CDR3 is TGTGCCAGCAGCGTAGGCCTAGCGGGGACCACCGGGGAGCTGTTTTTT. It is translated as CASSVGLAGTTGELFF.

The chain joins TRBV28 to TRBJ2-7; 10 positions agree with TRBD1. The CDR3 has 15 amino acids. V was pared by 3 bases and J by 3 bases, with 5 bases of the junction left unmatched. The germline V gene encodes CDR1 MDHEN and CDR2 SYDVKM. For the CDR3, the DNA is TGTGCCAGCAGTTTTAGGGGGGACAGGGGCTACGAGCAGTACTTC. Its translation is CASSFRGDRGYEQYF.

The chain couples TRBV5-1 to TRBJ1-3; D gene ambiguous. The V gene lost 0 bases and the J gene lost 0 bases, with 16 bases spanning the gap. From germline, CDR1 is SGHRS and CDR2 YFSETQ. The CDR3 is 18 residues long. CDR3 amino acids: CASSLGELQTISGNTIYF. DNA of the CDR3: TGCGCCAGCAGCTTGGGGGAGCTACAGACAATCTCTGGAAACACCATATATTTT. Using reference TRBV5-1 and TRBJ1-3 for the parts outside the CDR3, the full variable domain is KAGVTQTPRYLIKTRGQQVTLSCSPISGHRSVSWYQQTPGQGLQFLFEYFSETQRNKGNFPGRFSGRQFSNSRSEMNVSTLELGDSALYLCASSLGELQTISGNTIYFGEGSWLTVV.

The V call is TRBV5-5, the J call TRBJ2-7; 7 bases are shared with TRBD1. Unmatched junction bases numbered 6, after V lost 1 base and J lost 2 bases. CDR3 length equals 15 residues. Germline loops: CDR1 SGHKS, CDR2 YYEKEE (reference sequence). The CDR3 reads CASSLKIGTAYEQYF. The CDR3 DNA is TGTGCCAGCAGCTTGAAGATCGGGACAGCCTACGAGCAGTACTTC.

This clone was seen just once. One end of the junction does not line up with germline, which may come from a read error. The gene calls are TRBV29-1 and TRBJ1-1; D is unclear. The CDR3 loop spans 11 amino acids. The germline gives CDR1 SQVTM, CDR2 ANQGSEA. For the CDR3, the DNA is TGCAGCGTGTCCTACGACACCGAAGCTTTCTTT. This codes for CSVSYDTEAFF.

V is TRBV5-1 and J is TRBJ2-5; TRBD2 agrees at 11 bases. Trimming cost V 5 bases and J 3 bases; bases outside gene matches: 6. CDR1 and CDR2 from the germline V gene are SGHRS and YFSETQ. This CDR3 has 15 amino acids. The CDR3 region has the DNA TGCGCCAGCAGGCCACTAGCGGGAGCGAAAGAGACCCAGTACTTC. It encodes CASRPLAGAKETQYF.

The CDR3 DNA is TGTGCCAGTAGTCTCGGCGGGCTCTCCTACGAGCAGTACTTC. This sequence encodes CASSLGGLSYEQYF. The chain combines TRBV19 with TRBJ2-7, with a possible D match to TRBD2 (5 bases). The CDR3 length is 14 residues. The V gene lost 5 bases and the J gene lost 0 bases, with 11 bases spanning the gap. Germline lookup yields CDR1 LNHDA and CDR2 SQIVND (reference sequence).

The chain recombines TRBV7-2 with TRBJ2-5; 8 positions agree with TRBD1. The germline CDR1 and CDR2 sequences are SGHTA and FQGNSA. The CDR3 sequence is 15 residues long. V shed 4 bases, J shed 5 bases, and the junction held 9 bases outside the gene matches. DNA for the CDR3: TGTGCCAGCAGCTCCTGGACAGGGTCAAGGGAGACCCAGTACTTC. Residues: CASSSWTGSRETQYF.

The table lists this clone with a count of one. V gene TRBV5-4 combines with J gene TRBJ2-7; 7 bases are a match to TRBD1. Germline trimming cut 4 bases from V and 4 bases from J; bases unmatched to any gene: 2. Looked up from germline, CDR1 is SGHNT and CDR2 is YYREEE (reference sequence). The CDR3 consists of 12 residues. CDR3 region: CASSTTGYEQYF. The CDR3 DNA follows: TGTGCCAGCAGCACGACAGGGTACGAGCAGTACTTC.

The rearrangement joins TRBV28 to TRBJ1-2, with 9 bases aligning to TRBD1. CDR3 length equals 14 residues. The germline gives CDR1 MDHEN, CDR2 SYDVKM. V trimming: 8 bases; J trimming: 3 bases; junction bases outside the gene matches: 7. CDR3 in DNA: TGTGCCAGCTCGGGACAGGGTGTTTACTATGGCTACACCTTC. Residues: CASSGQGVYYGYTF.

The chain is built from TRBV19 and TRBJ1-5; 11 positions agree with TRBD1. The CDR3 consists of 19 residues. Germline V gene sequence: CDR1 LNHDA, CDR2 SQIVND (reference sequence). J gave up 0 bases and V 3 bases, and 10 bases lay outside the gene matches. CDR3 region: CASSMGDRGVKYSNQPQHF. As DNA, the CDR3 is TGTGCCAGTAGTATGGGGGACAGGGGGGTAAAATATAGCAATCAGCCCCAGCATTTT.

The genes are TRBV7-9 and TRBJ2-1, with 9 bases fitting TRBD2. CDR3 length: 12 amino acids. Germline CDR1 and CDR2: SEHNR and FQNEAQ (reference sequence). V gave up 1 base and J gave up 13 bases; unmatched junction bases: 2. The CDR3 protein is CASSLGTSVQFF. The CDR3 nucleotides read TGTGCCAGCAGCTTAGGGACTAGCGTTCAGTTCTTC.

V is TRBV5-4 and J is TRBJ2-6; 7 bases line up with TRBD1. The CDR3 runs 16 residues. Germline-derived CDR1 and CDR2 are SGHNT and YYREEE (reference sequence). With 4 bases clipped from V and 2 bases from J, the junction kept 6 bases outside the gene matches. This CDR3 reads CASSIQGPAGANVLTF. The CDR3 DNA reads TGTGCCAGCAGCATACAGGGGCCCGCTGGGGCCAACGTCCTGACTTTC.

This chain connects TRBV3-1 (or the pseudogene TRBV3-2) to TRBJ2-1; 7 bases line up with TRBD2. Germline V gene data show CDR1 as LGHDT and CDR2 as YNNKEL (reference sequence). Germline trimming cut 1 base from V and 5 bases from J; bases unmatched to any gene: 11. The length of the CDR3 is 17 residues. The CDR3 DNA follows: TGTGCCAGCAGCCAAGTTCTTCTAGCGGATAAGGACAATGAGCAGTTCTTC. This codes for CASSQVLLADKDNEQFF.

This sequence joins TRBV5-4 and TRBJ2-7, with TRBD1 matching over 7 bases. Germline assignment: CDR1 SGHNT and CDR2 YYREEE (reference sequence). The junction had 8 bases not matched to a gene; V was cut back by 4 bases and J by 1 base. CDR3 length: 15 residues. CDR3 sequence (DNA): TGTGCCAGCAGCGGAGAGACAGGGCCGTCCTACGAGCAGTACTTC. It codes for CASSGETGPSYEQYF.

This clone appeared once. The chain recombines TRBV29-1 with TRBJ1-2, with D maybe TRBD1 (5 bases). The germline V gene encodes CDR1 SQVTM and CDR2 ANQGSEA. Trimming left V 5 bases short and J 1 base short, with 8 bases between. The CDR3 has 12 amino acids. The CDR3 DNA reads TGCAGCGTTCGAGACAGTAACTATGGCTACACCTTC. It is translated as CSVRDSNYGYTF.

CDR3 region: CASSPSFGAMEKLFF. CDR3 sequence (DNA): TGCGCCAGCAGCCCCAGCTTTGGGGCCATGGAAAAACTGTTTTTT. J is TRBJ1-4 and V is TRBV5-1; possible D gene TRBD1, 5 bases. Germline loops: CDR1 SGHRS, CDR2 YFSETQ. With 4 bases removed from V and 8 bases from J, the gap between germline ends came to 18 bases. This CDR3 region has 15 residues.